The 13 T cell receptor beta chains below were found in one sample sequenced in a study of T cell responses to AZD1222 COVID-19 vaccine. The method was immunoSEQ multiplex PCR; TCRdb's version includes in-frame clones alone and lacks a portion of them. The repertoire holds over 75,000 clones, more than 80% seen once, with 30% to 35% in the top ten. The starting material was peripheral blood, obtained on day 0 of AZD1222 vaccination. These receptors originate from an adult in good health.

The chain combines TRBV7-9 with TRBJ1-5; D remains ambiguous. The CDR3 totals 14 residues. V was cut by 5 bases and J by 0 bases, with 8 bases left in between. CDR1 and CDR2 from the germline V gene are SEHNR and FQNEAQ (reference sequence). CDR3 residues: CASSPHNSNQPQHF. The DNA of the CDR3 is TGTGCCAGCAGCCCTCACAATAGCAATCAGCCCCAGCATTTT.

The chain has TRBV7-2 and TRBJ2-7; tentatively, D is TRBD2 (5 bases). Looked up from germline, CDR1 is SGHTA and CDR2 is FQGNSA. This CDR3 spans 13 amino acids. Trimming cost V 3 bases and J 7 bases, with 13 bases left between them. CDR3 region: CASSFEGSSEQYF. CDR3 nucleotides: TGTGCCAGCAGCTTCGAGGGATCGAGTGAGCAGTACTTC.

This clone appeared a few times. The V and J genes are TRBV11-2 and TRBJ2-2; D tentatively fits TRBD1 or TRBD2 (7 bases each). Germline assignment: CDR1 SGHAT and CDR2 FQNNGV. The CDR3 length is 14 residues. The CDR3 protein is CATSRGGNTGELFF. The CDR3 coding sequence is TGTGCTACGTCCAGGGGGGGGAACACCGGGGAGCTGTTTTTT.

The CDR3 region has the DNA TGTGCCAGCAGTTTAGCGGGGACTGAAGCTTTCTTT. Amino acids: CASSLAGTEAFF. This rearrangement joins TRBV12-3 or TRBV12-4 to TRBJ1-1, with D hard to call. The length of the CDR3 is 12 residues. With 0 bases removed from V and 5 bases from J, the gap between germline ends came to 4 bases.

This chain links TRBV7-2 with TRBJ1-4; the D gene is possibly TRBD1 (5 bases). The CDR3 extends over 14 amino acids. Germline assignment: CDR1 SGHTA and CDR2 FQGNSA. V gave up 6 bases and J gave up 7 bases, with 15 bases separating them. The CDR3 DNA is TGTGCCAGCAGTCCCGGGACCGCCCGTGAAAAACTGTTTTTT. It codes for CASSPGTAREKLFF. The variable domain in full, completed from reference TRBV7-2 and TRBJ1-4, reads GAGVSQSPSNKVTEKGKDVELRCDPISGHTALYWYRQSLGQGLEFLIYFQGNSAPDKSGLPSDRFSAERTGGSVSTLTIQRTQQEDSAVYLCASSPGTAREKLFFGSGTQLSVL.

The rearrangement uses TRBV6-1 and TRBJ1-5; 8 positions match TRBD1. Germline CDR1 reads MNHNS; CDR2 reads SASEGT. V shed 3 bases, J shed 9 bases, and the junction held 7 bases outside the gene matches. CDR3 length: 14 amino acids. CDR3 DNA sequence: TGTGCCAGCAGTGAGGGGGACAGGTCGAGGCCCCAGCATTTT. Amino acid sequence: CASSEGDRSRPQHF.

This chain connects TRBV6-5 to TRBJ2-7; D call uncertain. V was cut by 5 bases and J by 4 bases, with 12 bases left in between. Germline V lookup: CDR1 MNHEY, CDR2 SVGAGI. CDR3 length equals 13 residues. The CDR3 DNA sequence: TGTGCCAGCAGTAGCCTAAGCGCTTACGAGCAGTACTTC. Translating gives CASSSLSAYEQYF.

The gene calls are TRBV19 and TRBJ2-1; 9 bases fit TRBD2. The CDR3 extends over 14 amino acids. Per germline, CDR1 LNHDA and CDR2 SQIVND (reference sequence). Trimming took 9 bases from V and 8 from J; bases not matched to a gene: 11. CDR3 DNA sequence: TGTGCCAGCAGACCGGGACTAGCTAGCGATGAGCAGTTCTTC. This sequence encodes CASRPGLASDEQFF.

The chain employs TRBV6-1 and TRBJ2-7; D gene ambiguous. The CDR3 runs to 15 residues. Deletions cut 0 bases from V and 5 bases from J, with 14 bases between. Germline lookup yields CDR1 MNHNS and CDR2 SASEGT. The CDR3 nucleotides are TGTGCCAGCAGTGAAGCGGCAGGAGCCCTCCACGAGCAGTACTTC. Translated, it gives CASSEAAGALHEQYF.

This chain connects TRBV28 to TRBJ2-7; tentative D call: TRBD2 (6 bases). Germline CDR1 reads MDHEN; CDR2 reads SYDVKM. The V gene lost 3 bases and the J gene lost 0 bases, with 12 bases spanning the gap. CDR3 length equals 15 residues. The CDR3 DNA reads TGTGCCAGCAGTTTGTGGACTACGTTCTCCTACGAGCAGTACTTC. Translating it yields CASSLWTTFSYEQYF.

At least ten counts were recorded for this clone. This chain joins TRBV19 and TRBJ1-5; D is perhaps TRBD1 (6 bases). Trimming took off 7 bases at V and 7 bases at J, with 20 bases between the two ends. CDR1 and CDR2 from the germline V gene are LNHDA and SQIVND (reference sequence). This CDR3 spans 15 amino acids. CDR3 coding DNA: TGTGCCAGTAACCTGGGGACACATTCGAACCAGCCCCAGCATTTT. Translating gives CASNLGTHSNQPQHF. Looking up the rest from reference TRBV19 and TRBJ1-5 gives the full variable domain: DGGITQSPKYLFRKEGQNVTLSCEQNLNHDAMYWYRQDPGQGLRLIYYSQIVNDFQKGDIAEGYSVSREKKESFPLTVTSAQKNPTAFYLCASNLGTHSNQPQHFGDGTRLSIL.

The gene calls are TRBV19 and TRBJ2-2; the D gene could be TRBD1 or TRBD2 (5 bases each). V was trimmed by 2 bases and J by 5 bases, leaving 12 bases between them. Germline V gives CDR1 LNHDA, CDR2 SQIVND (reference sequence). The CDR3 runs 15 residues. The CDR3 sequence: CASSIIRGATGELFF. The CDR3 bases are TGTGCCAGTAGTATAATAAGAGGGGCAACCGGGGAGCTGTTTTTT.

The chain is built from TRBV28 and TRBJ1-5; 7 nucleotides agree with TRBD1. In germline, CDR1 is MDHEN, CDR2 SYDVKM. Trimming took 6 bases from V and 1 from J; bases not matched to a gene: 9. The CDR3 extends over 16 amino acids. The CDR3 sequence is CASSPGQYLSNQPQHF. In DNA form, the CDR3 reads TGTGCCAGCAGCCCGGGACAGTACTTAAGCAATCAGCCCCAGCATTTT.